This TCR beta chain was obtained from a study of molecular identifiers for immune sequencing clone quantification. Study findings and constraints: Among effectors, clones above 20 RNA copies held over 97% of molecules; among naive cells, under 1%. For highly expanded clones, sizes could be underestimated when identical TCR molecules share a barcode.

The V gene lost 1 base and the J gene lost 2 bases, with 11 bases spanning the gap. This CDR3 has 15 amino acids. The V gene's germline CDR1 is MGHDK and CDR2 SYGVNS. At least ten counts were recorded for this clonotype. The antigen remains unidentified. Naive CD8 library inputs spanned about 18,000 to 1,100,000 sorted cells and 10%, 30% or 50% RNA. TCRdb passed the PCR reads through MiXCR, listing each CDR3 protein once. The sample lists about half a million distinct CDR3 sequences, over 20% occurring once. The material sequenced was naive CD8+ T cells from blood, with Jurkat cell RNA spiked in. Stated subset: FACS-sorted CD8+CD4-CCR7+CD45RA+ naive T cells. This sequence originates from a human donor in good health. Some libraries in this study had Jurkat cell RNA spiked in. This chain connects TRBV25-1 to TRBJ2-5; D is possibly TRBD2 (5 bases). The CDR3, as DNA: TGTGCCAGCAGTGAATTGATGGACTCACAAGAGACCCAGTACTTC. It encodes CASSELMDSQETQYF.